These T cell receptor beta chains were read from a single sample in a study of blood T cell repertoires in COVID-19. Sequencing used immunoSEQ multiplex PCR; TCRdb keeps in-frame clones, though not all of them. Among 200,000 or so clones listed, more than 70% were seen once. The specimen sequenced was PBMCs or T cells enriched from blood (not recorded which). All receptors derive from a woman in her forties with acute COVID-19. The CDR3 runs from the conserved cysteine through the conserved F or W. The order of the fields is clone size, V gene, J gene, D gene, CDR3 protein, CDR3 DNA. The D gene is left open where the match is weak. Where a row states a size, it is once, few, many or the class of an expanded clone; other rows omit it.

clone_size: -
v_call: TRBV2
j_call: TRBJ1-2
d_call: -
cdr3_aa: CASSTTIRGSYGYTF
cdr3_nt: TGTGCCAGCAGTACGACAATTCGCGGGAGCTATGGCTACACCTTC

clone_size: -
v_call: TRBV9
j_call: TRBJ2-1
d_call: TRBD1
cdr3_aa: CASSARGQGNYNEQFF
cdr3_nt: TGTGCCAGCAGCGCCCGGGGACAGGGTAACTACAATGAGCAGTTCTTC

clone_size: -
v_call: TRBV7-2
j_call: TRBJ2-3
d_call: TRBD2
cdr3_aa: CASSITSGLGLDTQYF
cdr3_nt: TGTGCCAGCAGCATAACTAGCGGGCTGGGTTTAGATACGCAGTATTTT

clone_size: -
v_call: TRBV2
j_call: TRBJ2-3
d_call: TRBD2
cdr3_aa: CASSEAPSGGSPTASQYF
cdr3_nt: TGTGCCAGCAGTGAAGCGCCTAGCGGGGGGTCGCCCACGGCATCGCAGTATTTT

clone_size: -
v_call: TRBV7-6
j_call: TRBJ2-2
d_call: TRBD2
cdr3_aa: CASRKGLAGVGNTGELFF
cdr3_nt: TGTGCCAGCAGAAAGGGACTAGCGGGAGTCGGGAACACCGGGGAGCTGTTTTTT

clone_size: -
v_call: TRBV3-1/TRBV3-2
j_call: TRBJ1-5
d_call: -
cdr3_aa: CASSQGGGGRQPQHF
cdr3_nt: TGTGCCAGCAGCCAGGGCGGGGGGGGCAGACAGCCCCAGCATTTT

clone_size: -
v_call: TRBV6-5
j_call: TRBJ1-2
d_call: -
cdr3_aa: CASRTGVDGYTF
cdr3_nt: TGTGCCAGCAGAACGGGGGTTGATGGCTACACCTTC

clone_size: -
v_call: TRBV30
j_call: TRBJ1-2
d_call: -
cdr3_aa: CAWARGSYGYTF
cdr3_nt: TGTGCCTGGGCAAGGGGATCCTATGGCTACACCTTC

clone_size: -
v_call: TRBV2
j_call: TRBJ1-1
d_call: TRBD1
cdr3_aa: CASRPQGGSPTEAFF
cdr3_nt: TGTGCCAGCAGGCCACAGGGGGGGTCCCCAACTGAAGCTTTCTTT

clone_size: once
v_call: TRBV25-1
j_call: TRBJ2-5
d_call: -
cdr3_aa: CASSEGGQGATETQYF
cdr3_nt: TGTGCCAGCAGTGAGGGGGGTCAGGGAGCAACAGAGACCCAGTACTTC

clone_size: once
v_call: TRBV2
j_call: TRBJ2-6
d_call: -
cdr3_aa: CASSIVNSGANVLTF
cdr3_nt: TGTGCCAGCAGTATAGTAAACTCTGGGGCCAACGTCCTGACTTTC

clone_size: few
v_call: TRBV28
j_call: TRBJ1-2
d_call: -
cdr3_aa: CASSFRAGDGYTF
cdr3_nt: TGTGCCAGCAGTTTCAGGGCAGGAGATGGCTACACCTTC

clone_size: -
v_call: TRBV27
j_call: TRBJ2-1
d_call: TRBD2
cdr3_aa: CASTGTSGYNEQFF
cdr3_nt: TGTGCCAGCACGGGGACTAGCGGATACAATGAGCAGTTCTTC

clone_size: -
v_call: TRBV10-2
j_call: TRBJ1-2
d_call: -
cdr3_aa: CASSENRGGYGYTF
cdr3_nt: TGCGCCAGCAGTGAGAACCGGGGAGGGTATGGCTACACCTTC

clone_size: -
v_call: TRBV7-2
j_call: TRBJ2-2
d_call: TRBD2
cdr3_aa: CASSPSGRVIGELFF
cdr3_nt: TGTGCCAGCAGCCCTAGCGGGAGAGTCATCGGGGAGCTGTTTTTT

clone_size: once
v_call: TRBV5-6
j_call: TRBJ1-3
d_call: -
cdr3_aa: CASSWGGTIYF
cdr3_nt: TGTGCCAGCAGCTGGGGCGGCACCATATATTTT

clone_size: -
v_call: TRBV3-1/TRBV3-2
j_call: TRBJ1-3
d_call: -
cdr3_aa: CASSQRVSRSGNTIYF
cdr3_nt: TGTGCCAGCAGCCAGCGGGTTAGCAGGTCTGGAAACACCATATATTTT

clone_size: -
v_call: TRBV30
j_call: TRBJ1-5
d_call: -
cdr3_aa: CAWSGGHRDPYSNQPQHF
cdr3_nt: TGTGCCTGGAGTGGGGGACACCGGGACCCCTATAGCAATCAGCCCCAGCATTTT

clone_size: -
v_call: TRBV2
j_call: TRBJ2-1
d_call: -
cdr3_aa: CASSEQGPPHEQFF
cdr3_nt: TGTGCCAGCAGTGAACAGGGGCCTCCCCATGAGCAGTTCTTC

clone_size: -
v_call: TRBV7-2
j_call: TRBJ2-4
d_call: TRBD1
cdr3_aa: CASSLVRQGNIQYF
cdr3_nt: TGTGCCAGCAGCTTAGTGCGACAGGGAAACATTCAGTACTTC

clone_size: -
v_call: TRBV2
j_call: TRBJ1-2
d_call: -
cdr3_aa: CASRLNREHGYTF
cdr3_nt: TGTGCCAGCAGACTCAACAGGGAGCACGGCTACACCTTC

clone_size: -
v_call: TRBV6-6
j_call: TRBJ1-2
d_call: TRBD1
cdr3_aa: CASSYLSGGSGYTF
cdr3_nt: TGTGCCAGCAGTTACTTATCAGGGGGCTCTGGCTACACCTTC

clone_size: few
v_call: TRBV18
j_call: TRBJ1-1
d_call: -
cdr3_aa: CASSPASTSREAFF
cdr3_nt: TGTGCCAGCTCACCAGCGTCAACTTCCAGGGAAGCTTTCTTT

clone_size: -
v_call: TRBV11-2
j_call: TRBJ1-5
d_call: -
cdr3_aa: CASSFRTDQPQHF
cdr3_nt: TGTGCCAGCAGCTTTAGAACAGATCAGCCCCAGCATTTT

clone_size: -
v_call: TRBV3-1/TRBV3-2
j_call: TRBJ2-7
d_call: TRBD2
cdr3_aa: CASSHKQGGGSYEQYF
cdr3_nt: TGTGCCAGCAGCCATAAACAGGGCGGGGGGTCCTACGAGCAGTACTTC

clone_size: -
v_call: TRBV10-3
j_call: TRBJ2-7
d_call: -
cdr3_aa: CAISQDGGGQQYF
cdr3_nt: TGTGCCATCAGCCAGGACGGAGGGGGCCAGCAGTACTTC

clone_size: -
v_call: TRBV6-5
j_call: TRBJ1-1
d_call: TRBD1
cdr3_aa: CASRDPGQSNTEAFF
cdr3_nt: TGTGCCAGCAGGGATCCGGGACAGTCAAACACTGAAGCTTTCTTT

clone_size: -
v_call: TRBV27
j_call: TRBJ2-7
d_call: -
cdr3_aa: CASSFRGTYEQYF
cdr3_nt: TGTGCCAGCAGTTTCAGGGGTACCTACGAGCAGTACTTC

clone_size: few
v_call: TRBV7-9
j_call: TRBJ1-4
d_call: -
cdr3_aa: CASSLTTDREKLFF
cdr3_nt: TGTGCCAGCAGCTTGACAACCGACCGAGAAAAACTGTTTTTT

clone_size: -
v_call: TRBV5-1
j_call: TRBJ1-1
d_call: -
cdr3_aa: CASSLYGVQDTEAFF
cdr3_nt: TGCGCCAGCAGCTTGTACGGGGTTCAGGACACTGAAGCTTTCTTT

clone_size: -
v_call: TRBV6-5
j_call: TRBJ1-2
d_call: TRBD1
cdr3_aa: CASSYSGQGYGYTF
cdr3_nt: TGTGCCAGCAGTTACTCCGGACAGGGGTATGGCTACACCTTC

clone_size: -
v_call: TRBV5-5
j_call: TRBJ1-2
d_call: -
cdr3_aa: CASSLGGRANYGYTF
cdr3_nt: TGTGCCAGCAGCTTGGGGGGCAGAGCTAACTATGGCTACACCTTC

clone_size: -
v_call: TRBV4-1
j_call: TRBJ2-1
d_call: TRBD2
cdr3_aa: CASSQELGTRAYNEQFF
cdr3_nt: TGCGCCAGCAGCCAAGAATTGGGGACTAGGGCATACAATGAGCAGTTCTTC

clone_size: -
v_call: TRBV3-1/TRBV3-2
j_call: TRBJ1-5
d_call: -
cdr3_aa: CASSQGGGQPQHF
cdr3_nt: TGTGCCAGCAGCCAAGGAGGGGGTCAGCCCCAGCATTTT

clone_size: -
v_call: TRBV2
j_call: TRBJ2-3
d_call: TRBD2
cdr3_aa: CASSGLPGLARDTQYF
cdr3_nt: TGTGCCAGCAGTGGCCTGCCGGGACTAGCGAGAGATACGCAGTATTTT

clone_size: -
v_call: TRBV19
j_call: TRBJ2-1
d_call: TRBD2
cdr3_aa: CASSKRTSGGASSYNEQFF
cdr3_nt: TGTGCCAGTAGTAAACGGACTAGCGGGGGGGCCAGCTCCTACAATGAGCAGTTCTTC

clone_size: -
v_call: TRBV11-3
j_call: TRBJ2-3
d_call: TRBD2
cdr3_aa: CASSLGASGRAADTQYF
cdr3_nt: TGTGCCAGCAGCTTAGGCGCTAGCGGGAGGGCCGCAGATACGCAGTATTTT

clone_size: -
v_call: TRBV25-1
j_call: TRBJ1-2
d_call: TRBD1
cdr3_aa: CASSVFAGGSGEGYTF
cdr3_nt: TGTGCCAGCAGTGTGTTCGCAGGGGGGTCAGGGGAGGGCTACACCTTC

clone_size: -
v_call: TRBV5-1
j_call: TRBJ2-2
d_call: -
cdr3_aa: CAGSRGAGTGELFF
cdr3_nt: TGCGCCGGGTCCCGAGGAGCAGGGACCGGGGAGCTGTTTTTT

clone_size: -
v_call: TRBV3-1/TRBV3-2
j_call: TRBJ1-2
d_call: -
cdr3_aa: CASSQDSGYTF
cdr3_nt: TGTGCCAGCAGCCAAGATAGTGGCTACACCTTC

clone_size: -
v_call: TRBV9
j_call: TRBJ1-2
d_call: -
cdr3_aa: CASSVTGGVGYTF
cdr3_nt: TGTGCCAGCAGCGTTACTGGAGGTGTAGGCTACACCTTC

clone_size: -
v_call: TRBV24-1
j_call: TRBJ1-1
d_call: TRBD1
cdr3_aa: CATSDPDRAGAFF
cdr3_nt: TGTGCCACCAGTGACCCTGACAGGGCTGGAGCTTTCTTT